A selection of T cell receptor beta chains follows, all from one sample in a study of T-cell reconstitution after alpha-beta-depleted transplantation in children. TCRdb processed the PCR reads anew with MiXCR; each CDR3 protein has one entry. The data show hundreds of thousands of distinct CDR3 sequences, 23% seen once. The sequencing used PBMCs, mostly from graft donor cells, collected 360 days after TCRalphabeta/CD19-depleted stem cell transplant. These receptors were collected from a boy less than two years old who had a stem cell transplant for acute myeloid leukemia, so the T cells may come from the graft donor. The conserved cysteine and the conserved F or W are not part of the CDR3 here.

J	length	V	CDR3
TRBJ1-1	12	TRBV7-9	ASSLASGRPEAF
TRBJ2-2	13	TRBV10-2	ASSLGTKAPGELF
TRBJ1-1	9	TRBV3-1	ASSRRSEAF
TRBJ1-4	13	TRBV6-1	ASSPVPSTNEKLF
TRBJ2-4	12	TRBV20-1	SANPTGVKNIQY
TRBJ2-5	12	TRBV27	ASSSRTARETQY
TRBJ1-2	10	TRBV5-1	ASSLARDGYT
TRBJ1-4	11	TRBV10-3	AIRRTREEKLF
TRBJ2-3	12	TRBV29-1	SVDRRGAVDTQY
TRBJ2-7	12	TRBV20-1	SANRAPFSYEQY
TRBJ2-7	13	TRBV15	ATSRPRTSPHEQY
TRBJ2-3	14	TRBV5-1	ASTPYRAGGPDTQY
TRBJ2-5	13	TRBV11-2	ASRSPGRLKETQY
TRBJ1-2	12	TRBV7-9	ASSPREGGYGYT
TRBJ2-3	11	TRBV6-6	ASKLAFLDTQY
TRBJ2-3	14	TRBV7-2	ASSFILAGLTDTQY
TRBJ2-3	14	TRBV20-1	SATGGSGGPRDTQY
TRBJ2-1	12	TRBV29-1	SAQGGRSYNEQF
TRBJ2-1	15	TRBV12-3/TRBV12-4	ASSLGLTGNSYNEQF
TRBJ1-1	13	TRBV29-1	IKDRGLPVGTEAF
TRBJ2-1	15	TRBV9	ASSQGGLGSSYNEQF
TRBJ2-7	10	TRBV12-3/TRBV12-4	ASSVVPYEQY
TRBJ2-1	13	TRBV9	ASRSGGGRYNEQF
TRBJ2-3	13	TRBV20-1	SARRTGGGQDTQY
TRBJ2-3	13	TRBV6-1	ASTESGTLTDTQY
TRBJ2-1	9	TRBV6-5	ASSYVGEQF
TRBJ1-5	13	TRBV9	ASSVGTGGGQPQH
TRBJ1-2	10	TRBV10-1	ASSDDLYGYT
TRBJ1-3	14	TRBV12-3/TRBV12-4	ASSIYRDGVGNTIY